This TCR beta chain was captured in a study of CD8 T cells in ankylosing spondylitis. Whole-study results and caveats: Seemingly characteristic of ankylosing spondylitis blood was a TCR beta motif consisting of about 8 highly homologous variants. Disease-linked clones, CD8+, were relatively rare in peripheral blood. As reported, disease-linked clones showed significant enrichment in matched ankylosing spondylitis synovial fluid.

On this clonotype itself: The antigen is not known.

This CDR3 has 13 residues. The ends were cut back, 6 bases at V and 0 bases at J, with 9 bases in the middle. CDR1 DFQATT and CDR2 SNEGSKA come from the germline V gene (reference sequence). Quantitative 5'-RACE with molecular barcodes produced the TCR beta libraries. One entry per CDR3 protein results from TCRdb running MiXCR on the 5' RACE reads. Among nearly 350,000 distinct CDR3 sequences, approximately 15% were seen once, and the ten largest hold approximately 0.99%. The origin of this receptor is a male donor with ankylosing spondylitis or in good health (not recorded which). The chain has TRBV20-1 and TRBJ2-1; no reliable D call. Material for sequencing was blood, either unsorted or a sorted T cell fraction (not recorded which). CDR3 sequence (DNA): TGCAGTGCCCCCAGGAGCTCCTACAATGAGCAGTTCTTC. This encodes CSAPRSSYNEQFF.